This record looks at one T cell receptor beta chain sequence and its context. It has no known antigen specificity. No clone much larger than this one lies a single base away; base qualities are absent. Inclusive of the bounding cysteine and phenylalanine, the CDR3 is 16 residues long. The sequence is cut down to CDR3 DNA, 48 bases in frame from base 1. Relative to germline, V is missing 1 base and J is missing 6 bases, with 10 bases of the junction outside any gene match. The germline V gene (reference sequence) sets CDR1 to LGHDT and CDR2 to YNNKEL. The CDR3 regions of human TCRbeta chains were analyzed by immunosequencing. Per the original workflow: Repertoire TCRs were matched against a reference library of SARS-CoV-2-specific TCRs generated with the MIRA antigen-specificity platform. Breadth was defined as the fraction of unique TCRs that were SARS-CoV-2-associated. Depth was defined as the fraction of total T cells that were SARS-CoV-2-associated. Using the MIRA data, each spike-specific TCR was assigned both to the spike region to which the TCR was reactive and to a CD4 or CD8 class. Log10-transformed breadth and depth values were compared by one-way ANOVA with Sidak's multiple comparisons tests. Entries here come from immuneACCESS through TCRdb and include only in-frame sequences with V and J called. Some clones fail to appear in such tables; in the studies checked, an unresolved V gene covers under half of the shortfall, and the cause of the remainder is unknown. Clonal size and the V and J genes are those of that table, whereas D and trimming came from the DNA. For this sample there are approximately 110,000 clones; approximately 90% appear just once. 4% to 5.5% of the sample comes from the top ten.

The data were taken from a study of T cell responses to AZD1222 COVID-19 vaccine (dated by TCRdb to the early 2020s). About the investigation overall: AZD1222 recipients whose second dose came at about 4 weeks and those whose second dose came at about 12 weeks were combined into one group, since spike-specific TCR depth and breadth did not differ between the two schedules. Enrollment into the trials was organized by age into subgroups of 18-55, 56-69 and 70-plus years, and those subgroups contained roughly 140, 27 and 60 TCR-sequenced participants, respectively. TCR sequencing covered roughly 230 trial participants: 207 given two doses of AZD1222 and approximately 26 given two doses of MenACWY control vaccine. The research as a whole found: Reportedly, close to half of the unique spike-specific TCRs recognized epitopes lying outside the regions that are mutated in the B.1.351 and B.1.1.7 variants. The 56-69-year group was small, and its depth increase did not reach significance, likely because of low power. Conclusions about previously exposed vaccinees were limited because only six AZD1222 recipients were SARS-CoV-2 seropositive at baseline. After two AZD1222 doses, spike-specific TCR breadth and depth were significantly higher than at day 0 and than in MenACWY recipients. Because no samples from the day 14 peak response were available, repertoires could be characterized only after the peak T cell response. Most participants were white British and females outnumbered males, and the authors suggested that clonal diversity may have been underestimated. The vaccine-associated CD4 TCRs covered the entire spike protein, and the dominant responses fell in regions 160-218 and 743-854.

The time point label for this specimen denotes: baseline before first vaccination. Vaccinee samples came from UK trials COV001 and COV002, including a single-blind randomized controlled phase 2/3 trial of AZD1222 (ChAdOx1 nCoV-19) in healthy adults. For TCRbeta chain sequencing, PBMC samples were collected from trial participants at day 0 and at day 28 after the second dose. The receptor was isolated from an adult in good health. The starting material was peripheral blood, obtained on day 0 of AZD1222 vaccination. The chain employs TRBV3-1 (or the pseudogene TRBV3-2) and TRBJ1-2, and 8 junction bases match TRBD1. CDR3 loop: CASSQGTGSNANGYTF. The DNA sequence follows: TGTGCCAGCAGCCAAGGGACAGGGAGCAACGCAAATGGCTACACCTTC.